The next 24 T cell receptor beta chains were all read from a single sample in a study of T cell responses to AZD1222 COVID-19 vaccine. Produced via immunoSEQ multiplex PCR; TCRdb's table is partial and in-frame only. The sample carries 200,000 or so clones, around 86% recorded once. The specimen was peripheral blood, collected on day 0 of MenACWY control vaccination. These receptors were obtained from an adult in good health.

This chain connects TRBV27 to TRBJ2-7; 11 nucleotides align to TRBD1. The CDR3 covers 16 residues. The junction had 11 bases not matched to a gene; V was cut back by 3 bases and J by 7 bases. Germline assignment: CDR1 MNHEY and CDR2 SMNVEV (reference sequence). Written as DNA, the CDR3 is TGTGCCAGCAGTTTGAACGCGGGGGACAGGGGGTGGGAGCAGTACTTC. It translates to CASSLNAGDRGWEQYF.

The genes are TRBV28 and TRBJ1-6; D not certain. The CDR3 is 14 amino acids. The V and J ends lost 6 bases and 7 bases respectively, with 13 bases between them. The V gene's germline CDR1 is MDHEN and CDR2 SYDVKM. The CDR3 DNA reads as TGTGCCAGCAGCCCGCCGATGGCGAATTCACCCCTCCACTTT. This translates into CASSPPMANSPLHF.

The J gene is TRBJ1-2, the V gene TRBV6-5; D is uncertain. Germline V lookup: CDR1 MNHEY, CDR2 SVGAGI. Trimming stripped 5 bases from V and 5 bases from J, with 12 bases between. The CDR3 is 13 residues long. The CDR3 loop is CASSREPGYGYTF. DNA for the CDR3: TGTGCCAGCAGTCGGGAACCGGGTTATGGCTACACCTTC.

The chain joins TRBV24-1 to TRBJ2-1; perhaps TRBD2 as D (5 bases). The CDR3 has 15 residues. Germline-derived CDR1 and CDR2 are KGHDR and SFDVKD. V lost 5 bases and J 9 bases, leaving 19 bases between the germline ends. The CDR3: CATSGRDSPNSEQFF. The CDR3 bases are TGTGCCACCAGTGGCCGGGATTCACCCAATTCTGAGCAGTTCTTC.

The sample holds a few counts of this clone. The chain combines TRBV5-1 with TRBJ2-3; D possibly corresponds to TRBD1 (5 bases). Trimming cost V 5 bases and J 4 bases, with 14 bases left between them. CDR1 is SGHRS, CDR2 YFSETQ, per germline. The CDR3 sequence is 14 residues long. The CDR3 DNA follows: TGCGCCAGCAGAAAAGAGAAAGGGGCAGATACGCAGTATTTT. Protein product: CASRKEKGADTQYF.

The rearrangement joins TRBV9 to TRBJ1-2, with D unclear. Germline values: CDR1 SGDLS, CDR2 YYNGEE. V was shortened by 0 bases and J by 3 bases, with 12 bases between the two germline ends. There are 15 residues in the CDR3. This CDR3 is CASSVVDASDYGYTF. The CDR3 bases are TGTGCCAGCAGCGTAGTGGACGCTTCGGACTATGGCTACACCTTC.

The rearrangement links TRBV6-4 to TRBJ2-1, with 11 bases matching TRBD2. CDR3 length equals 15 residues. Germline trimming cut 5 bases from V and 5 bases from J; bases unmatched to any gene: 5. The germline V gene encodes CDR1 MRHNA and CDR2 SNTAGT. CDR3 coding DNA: TGTGCCAGCAGTCCCCTAGCGGGGGGTCACAATGAGCAGTTCTTC. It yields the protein CASSPLAGGHNEQFF.

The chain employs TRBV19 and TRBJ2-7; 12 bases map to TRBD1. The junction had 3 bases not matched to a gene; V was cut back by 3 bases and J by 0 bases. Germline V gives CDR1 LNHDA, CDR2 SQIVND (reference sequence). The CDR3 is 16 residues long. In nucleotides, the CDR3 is TGTGCCAGTAGTATGGGACAGGGGGCGTACTCCTACGAGCAGTACTTC. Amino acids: CASSMGQGAYSYEQYF.

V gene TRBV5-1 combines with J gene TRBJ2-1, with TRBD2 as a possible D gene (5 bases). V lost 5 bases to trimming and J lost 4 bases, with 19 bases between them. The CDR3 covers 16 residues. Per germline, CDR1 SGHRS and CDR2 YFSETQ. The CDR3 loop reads CASRSGEGEGYNEQFF. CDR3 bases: TGCGCCAGCAGGTCAGGTGAGGGAGAGGGATACAATGAGCAGTTCTTC.

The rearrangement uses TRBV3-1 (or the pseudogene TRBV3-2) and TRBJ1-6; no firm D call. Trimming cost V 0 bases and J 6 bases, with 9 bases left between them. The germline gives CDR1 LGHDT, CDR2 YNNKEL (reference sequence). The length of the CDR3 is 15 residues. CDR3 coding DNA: TGTGCCAGCAGCCAAGACCCGAGAGGTAATTCACCCCTCCACTTT. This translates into CASSQDPRGNSPLHF.

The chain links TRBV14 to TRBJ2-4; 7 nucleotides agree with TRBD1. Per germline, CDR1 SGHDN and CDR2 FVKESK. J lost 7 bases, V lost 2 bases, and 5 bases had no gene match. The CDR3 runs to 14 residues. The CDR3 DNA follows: TGTGCCAGCAGCCAAAATGCACAGGGGAACATTCAGTACTTC. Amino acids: CASSQNAQGNIQYF.

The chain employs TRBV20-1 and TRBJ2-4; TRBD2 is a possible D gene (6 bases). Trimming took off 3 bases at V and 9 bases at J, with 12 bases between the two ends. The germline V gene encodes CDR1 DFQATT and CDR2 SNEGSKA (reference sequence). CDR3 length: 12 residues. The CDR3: CSASLGAGIQYF. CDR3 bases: TGCAGTGCTAGTCTGGGAGCGGGCATTCAGTACTTC.

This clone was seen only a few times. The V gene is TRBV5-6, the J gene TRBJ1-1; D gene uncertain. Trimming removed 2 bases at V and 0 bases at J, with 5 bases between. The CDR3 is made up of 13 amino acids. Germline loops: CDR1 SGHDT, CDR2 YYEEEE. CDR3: CASSFDLNTEAFF. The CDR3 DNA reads TGTGCCAGCAGCTTTGACCTGAACACTGAAGCTTTCTTT.

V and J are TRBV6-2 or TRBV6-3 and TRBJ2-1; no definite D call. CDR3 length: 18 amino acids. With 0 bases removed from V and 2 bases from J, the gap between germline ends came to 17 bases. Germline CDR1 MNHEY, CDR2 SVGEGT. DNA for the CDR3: TGTGCCAGCAGTTACTCCTCGTCGGGCTTGAAGACCTACAATGAGCAGTTCTTC. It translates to CASSYSSSGLKTYNEQFF.

CDR3 amino acids: CASRGTGVLGPQHF. The CDR3 DNA reads TGTGCCAGCAGAGGGACAGGGGTCTTGGGGCCCCAGCATTTT. The J gene is TRBJ1-5, the V gene TRBV27, with 10 bases identical to TRBD1. The trim removed 6 bases at V and 9 bases at J, leaving 8 bases unmatched. CDR3 length: 14 residues. CDR1 and CDR2 (germline): MNHEY, SMNVEV (reference sequence).

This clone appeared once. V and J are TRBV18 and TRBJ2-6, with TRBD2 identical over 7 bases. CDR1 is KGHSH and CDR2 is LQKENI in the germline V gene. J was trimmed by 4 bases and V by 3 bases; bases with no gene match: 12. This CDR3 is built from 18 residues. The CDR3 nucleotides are TGTGCCAGCTCACCTGGGGTCCTACTAGCGACAGGGGCCAACGTCCTGACTTTC. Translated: CASSPGVLLATGANVLTF.

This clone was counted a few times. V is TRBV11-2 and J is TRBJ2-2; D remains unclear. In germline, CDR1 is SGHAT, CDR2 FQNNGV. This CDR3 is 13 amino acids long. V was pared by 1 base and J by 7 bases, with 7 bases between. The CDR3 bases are TGTGCCAGCAGCTTAGGTGCGAGCGGGGAGCTGTTTTTT. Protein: CASSLGASGELFF.

The CDR3 protein is CASSFGTSGRSSYNEQFF. The CDR3 nucleotides read TGTGCCAGCAGCTTCGGGACTAGCGGGAGGTCCTCCTACAATGAGCAGTTCTTC. This chain joins TRBV7-8 and TRBJ2-1, with 15 bases aligning to TRBD2. The germline gives CDR1 SGHVS, CDR2 FQNEAQ. With 3 bases clipped from V and 0 bases from J, the junction kept 3 bases outside the gene matches. This CDR3 comprises 18 residues.

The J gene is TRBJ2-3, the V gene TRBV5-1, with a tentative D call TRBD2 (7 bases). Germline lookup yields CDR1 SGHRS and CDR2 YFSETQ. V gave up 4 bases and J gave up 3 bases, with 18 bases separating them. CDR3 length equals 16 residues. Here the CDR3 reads CASSVGRGYDTDTQYF. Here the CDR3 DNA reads TGCGCCAGCAGCGTTGGGAGGGGGTATGATACAGATACGCAGTATTTT.

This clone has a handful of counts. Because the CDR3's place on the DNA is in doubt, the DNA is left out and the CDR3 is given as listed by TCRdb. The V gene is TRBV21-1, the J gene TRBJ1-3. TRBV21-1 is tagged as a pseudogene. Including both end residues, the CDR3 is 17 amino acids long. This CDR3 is CASSIKGCVGAGNTIYF.

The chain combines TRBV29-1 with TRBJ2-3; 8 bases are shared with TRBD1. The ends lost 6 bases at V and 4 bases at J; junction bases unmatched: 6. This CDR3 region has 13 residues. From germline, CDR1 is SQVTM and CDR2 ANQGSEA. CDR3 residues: CSVDLGQADTQYF. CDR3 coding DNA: TGCAGCGTAGACTTGGGACAGGCAGATACGCAGTATTTT.

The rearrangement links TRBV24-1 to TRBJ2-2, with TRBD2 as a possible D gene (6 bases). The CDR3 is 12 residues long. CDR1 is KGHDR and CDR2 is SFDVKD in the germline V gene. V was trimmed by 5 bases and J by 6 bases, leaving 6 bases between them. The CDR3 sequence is CATSGGAGELFF. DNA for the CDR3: TGTGCCACCAGTGGCGGGGCCGGGGAGCTGTTTTTT.

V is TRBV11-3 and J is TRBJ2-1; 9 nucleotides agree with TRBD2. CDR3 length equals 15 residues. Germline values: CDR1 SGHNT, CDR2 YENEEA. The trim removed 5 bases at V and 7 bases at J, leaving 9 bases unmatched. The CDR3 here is CASSQTSGAHNEQFF. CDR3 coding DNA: TGTGCCAGCAGCCAGACTAGCGGAGCTCATAATGAGCAGTTCTTC.

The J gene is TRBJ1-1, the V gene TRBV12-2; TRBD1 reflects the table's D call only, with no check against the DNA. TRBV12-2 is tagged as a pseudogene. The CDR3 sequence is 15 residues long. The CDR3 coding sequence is TGTGCAAGTCGCTTAGCGCGGTGGGGCGGCGGTGGTGCTTTCTTT. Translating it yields CASRLARWGGGGAFF.